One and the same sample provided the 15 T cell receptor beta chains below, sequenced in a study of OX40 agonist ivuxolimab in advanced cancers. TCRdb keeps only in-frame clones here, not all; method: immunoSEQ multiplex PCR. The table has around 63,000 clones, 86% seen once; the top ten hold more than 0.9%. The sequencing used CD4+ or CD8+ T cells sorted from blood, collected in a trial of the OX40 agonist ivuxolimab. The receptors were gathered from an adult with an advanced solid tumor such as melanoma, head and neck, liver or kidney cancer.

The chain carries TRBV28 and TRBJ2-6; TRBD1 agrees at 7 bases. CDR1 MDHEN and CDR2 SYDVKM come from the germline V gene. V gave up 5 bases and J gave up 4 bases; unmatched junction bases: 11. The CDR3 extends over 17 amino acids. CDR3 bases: TGTGCCAGCAGTCCTCAGCCTACAGGGGCCGGGGCCAACGTCCTGACTTTC. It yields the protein CASSPQPTGAGANVLTF.

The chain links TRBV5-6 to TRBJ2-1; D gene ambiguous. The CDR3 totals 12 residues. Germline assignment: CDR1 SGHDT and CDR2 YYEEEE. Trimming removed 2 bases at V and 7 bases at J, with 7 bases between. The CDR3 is CASSFFGNEQFF. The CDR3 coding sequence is TGTGCCAGCAGCTTTTTCGGAAATGAGCAGTTCTTC.

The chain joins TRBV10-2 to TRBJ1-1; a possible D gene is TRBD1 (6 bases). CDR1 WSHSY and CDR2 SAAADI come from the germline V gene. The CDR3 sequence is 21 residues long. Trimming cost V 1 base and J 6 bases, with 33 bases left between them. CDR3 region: CASSELRGGGASGIGFAEAFF. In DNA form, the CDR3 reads TGCGCCAGCAGTGAGTTAAGGGGCGGGGGCGCGTCAGGTATAGGATTTGCTGAAGCTTTCTTT.

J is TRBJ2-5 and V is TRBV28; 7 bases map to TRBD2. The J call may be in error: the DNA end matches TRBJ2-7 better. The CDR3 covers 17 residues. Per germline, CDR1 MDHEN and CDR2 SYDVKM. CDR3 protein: CASITTTGREGSYEQYF. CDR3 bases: TGTGCCAGCATCACCACGACGGGGAGGGAGGGCTCCTACGAGCAGTACTTC.

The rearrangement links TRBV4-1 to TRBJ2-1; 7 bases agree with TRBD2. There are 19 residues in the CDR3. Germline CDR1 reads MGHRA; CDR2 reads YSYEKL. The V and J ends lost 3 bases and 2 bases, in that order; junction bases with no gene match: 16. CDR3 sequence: CASSHHPYGGTIAYNEQFF. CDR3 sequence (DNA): TGCGCCAGCAGCCACCACCCTTACGGCGGGACTATTGCCTACAATGAGCAGTTCTTC.

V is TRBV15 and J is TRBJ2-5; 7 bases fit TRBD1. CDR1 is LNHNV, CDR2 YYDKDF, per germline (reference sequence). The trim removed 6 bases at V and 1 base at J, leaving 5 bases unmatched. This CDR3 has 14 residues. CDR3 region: CATREQGSQETQYF. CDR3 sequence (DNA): TGTGCCACCAGGGAACAGGGGTCCCAAGAGACCCAGTACTTC.

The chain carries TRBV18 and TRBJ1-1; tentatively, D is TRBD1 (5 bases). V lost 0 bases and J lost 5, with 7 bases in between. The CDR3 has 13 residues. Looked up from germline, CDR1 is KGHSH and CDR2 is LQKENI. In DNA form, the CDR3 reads TGTGCCAGCTCACCACCAGGGGTAACTGAAGCTTTCTTT. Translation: CASSPPGVTEAFF.

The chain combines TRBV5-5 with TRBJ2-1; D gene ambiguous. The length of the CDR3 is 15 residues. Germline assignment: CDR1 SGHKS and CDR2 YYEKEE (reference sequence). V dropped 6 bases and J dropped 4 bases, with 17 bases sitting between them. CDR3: CASNPDAWIYNEQFF. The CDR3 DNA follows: TGTGCCAGCAACCCAGATGCCTGGATTTACAATGAGCAGTTCTTC.

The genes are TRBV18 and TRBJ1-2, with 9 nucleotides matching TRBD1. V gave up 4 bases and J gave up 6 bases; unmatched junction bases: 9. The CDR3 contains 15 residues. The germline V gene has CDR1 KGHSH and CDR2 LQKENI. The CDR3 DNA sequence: TGTGCCAGCTCACTGACCGGGACAGGGTTAGATGGCTACACCTTC. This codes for CASSLTGTGLDGYTF.

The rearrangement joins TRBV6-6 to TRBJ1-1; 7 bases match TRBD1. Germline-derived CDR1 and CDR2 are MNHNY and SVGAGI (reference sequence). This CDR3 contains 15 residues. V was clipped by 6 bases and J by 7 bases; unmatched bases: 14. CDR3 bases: TGTGCCAGCAGCCGTGTTGACAGGGTTGGGGGTGAAGCTTTCTTT. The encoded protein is CASSRVDRVGGEAFF.

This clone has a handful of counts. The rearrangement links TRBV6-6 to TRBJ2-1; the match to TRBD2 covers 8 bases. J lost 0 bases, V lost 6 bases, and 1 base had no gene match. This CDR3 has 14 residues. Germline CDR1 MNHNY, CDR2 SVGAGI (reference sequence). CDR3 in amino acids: CASRSGSSYNEQFF. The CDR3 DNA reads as TGTGCCAGCAGAAGCGGGAGCTCCTACAATGAGCAGTTCTTC.

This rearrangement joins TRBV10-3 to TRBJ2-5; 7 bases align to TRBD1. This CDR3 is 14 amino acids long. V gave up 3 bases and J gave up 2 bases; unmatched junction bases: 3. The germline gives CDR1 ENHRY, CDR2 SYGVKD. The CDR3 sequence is CAISEQGLQETQYF. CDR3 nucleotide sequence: TGTGCCATCAGTGAACAGGGGCTACAAGAGACCCAGTACTTC.

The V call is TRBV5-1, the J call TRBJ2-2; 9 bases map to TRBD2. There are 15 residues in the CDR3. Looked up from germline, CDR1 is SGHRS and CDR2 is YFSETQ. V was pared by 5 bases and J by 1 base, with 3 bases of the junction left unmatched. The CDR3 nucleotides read TGCGCCAGCAGTTCAGCGGGAGGGAACACCGGGGAGCTGTTTTTT. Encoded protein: CASSSAGGNTGELFF.

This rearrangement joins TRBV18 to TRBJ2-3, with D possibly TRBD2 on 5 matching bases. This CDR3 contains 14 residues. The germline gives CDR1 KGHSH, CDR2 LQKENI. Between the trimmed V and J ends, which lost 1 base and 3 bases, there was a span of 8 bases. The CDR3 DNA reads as TGTGCCAGCTCACCACAGGGCGGGACAGATACGCAGTATTTT. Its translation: CASSPQGGTDTQYF.

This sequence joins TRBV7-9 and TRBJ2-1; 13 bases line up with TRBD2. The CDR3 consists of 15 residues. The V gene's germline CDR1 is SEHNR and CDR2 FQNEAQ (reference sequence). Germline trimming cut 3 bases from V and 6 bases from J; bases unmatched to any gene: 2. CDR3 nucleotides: TGTGCCAGCAGCTTCCGGACTAGCGGGAGCAATGAGCAGTTCTTC. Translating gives CASSFRTSGSNEQFF.